This T cell receptor beta chain stems from a study of cytomegalovirus exposure and HLA in healthy donors. Study-wide results and limits: A few CMV-associated chains proved CMV antigen-specific in vitro. In an earlier analysis, in around 590 donors, most V segments appeared productive either ~87% or ~30% of the time. A later analysis, which compared TCR beta chains of equal frequency, found the HLA-associated ones more clonally expanded.

Regarding this clone: The antigen is undetermined.

V was cut by 5 bases and J by 8 bases, with 24 bases left in between. CDR1 and CDR2 from the germline V gene are SQVTM and ANQGSEA. The CDR3 spans 15 residues. Both 60 Vbeta primers and 13 Jbeta primers went into the PCR. Repertoires were generated with immunoSEQ multiplex PCR, while TCRdb's copy carries only in-frame clones and drops some. The sample records around 120,000 clones, approximately 80% being singletons. This sequence originates from a woman aged 40 to 50 in good health and CMV-seronegative. Material: PBMCs. The rearrangement uses TRBV29-1 and TRBJ1-2; D might be TRBD1 (6 bases). CDR3 nucleotide sequence: TGCAGCGTTTCAAACACCGAGGGACATTACTTGGGCTACACCTTC. Protein: CSVSNTEGHYLGYTF.